The 10 T cell receptor beta chains below all came from one sample that was sequenced in a study of vaccination and CD4 T cells after COVID-19 (dated by TCRdb to between 2021 and 2024). Receptor amplification or capture employed PCR. Instrument used: Illumina iSeq 100. DNA from cultured CD4+ T cells underwent TCR sequencing with the Oncomine TCR Beta short-read assay at the Johns Hopkins FTIC core. TCRdb applied fastp at Q25 and MiXCR to the public reads, then kept only in-frame beta chains. Every distinct CDR3 protein forms one entry, paired with its most common genes and DNA. The sample includes about 3,500 distinct CDR3 sequences, with 30% to 40% observed a single time. The ten largest clones represent roughly 31% of the sample. The label giving this sample's treatment or condition can be read as: approximately 9-day PBMC culture with coronavirus spike peptide pools or control peptides (ViraFEST assay).

These receptors' antigens are unknown. Sequenced sample: CD4+ T cells from blood, cultured in vitro. The origin of the receptors is a human donor who had recovered from COVID-19.

The chain employs TRBV6-1 and TRBJ1-1; tentative D call: TRBD1 (5 bases). CDR1 and CDR2 (germline): MNHNS, SASEGT. There are 15 residues in the CDR3. Trimming cost V 8 bases and J 3 bases, with 19 bases left between them. CDR3 sequence: CASGGGAAPDTEAFF. The CDR3 region has the DNA TGTGCCAGCGGAGGCGGGGCAGCGCCGGACACTGAAGCTTTCTTT.

The chain is built from TRBV30 and TRBJ1-5; D gene unclear. V was cut by 2 bases and J by 5 bases, with 10 bases left in between. The CDR3 covers 13 residues. Germline V gene sequence: CDR1 GTSNPN, CDR2 SVGIG (reference sequence). DNA for the CDR3: TGTGCCTGGAGTTCTGGGCCAGATCAGCCCCAGCATTTT. Protein sequence: CAWSSGPDQPQHF. The complete variable domain, with remaining parts taken from reference TRBV30 and TRBJ1-5, reads SQTIHQWPATLVQPVGSPLSLECTVEGTSNPNLYWYRQAAGRGLQLLFYSVGIGQISSEVPQNLSASRPQDRQFILSSKKLLLSDSGFYLCAWSSGPDQPQHFGDGTRLSIL.

This clonotype was counted between two and nine times. The rearrangement uses TRBV30 and TRBJ2-3; TRBD2 matches 9 bases. Per germline, CDR1 GTSNPN and CDR2 SVGIG (reference sequence). The CDR3 totals 14 residues. V lost 4 bases and J lost 6; bases outside the gene matches: 8. The CDR3 DNA sequence: TGTGCCTGGAAGGTCCTAGCGGGGAAGGATACGCAGTATTTT. Translation: CAWKVLAGKDTQYF.

This clonotype was picked up a small number of times. The genes are TRBV5-6 and TRBJ1-2; no definite D call. Trimming shortened V by 0 bases and J by 4 bases, and 7 bases separated the two germline ends. CDR1 and CDR2 from the germline V gene are SGHDT and YYEEEE. The CDR3 totals 13 residues. The CDR3 protein is CASSLGVVYGYTF. Here the CDR3 DNA reads TGTGCCAGCAGCTTGGGGGTAGTCTATGGCTACACCTTC.

The chain employs TRBV18 and TRBJ2-5; TRBD1 might be the D (6 bases). Trimming removed 6 bases from V and 3 bases from J, with 14 bases in between. Per the germline V gene, CDR1 is KGHSH and CDR2 is LQKENI. CDR3 length equals 14 residues. The CDR3 reads CASSLTGLEETQYF. The CDR3 coding sequence is TGTGCCAGCTCCCTGACAGGCCTAGAAGAGACCCAGTACTTC.

By proportion, this clonotype is medium-sized. The J gene is TRBJ2-7, the V gene TRBV6-1, with 8 bases that match TRBD1. There are 12 residues in the CDR3. Germline CDR1 is MNHNS and CDR2 is SASEGT. The V segment lost 6 bases and the J segment 6 bases; nucleotides outside the gene matches: 4. CDR3 DNA sequence: TGTGCCAGCAGATCCACAGGGGGCGAGCAGTACTTC. Amino acids: CASRSTGGEQYF.

This chain connects TRBV20-1 to TRBJ1-2; D ambiguous. Trimming cost V 3 bases and J 0 bases, with 5 bases left between them. CDR3 length: 12 amino acids. The V gene's germline CDR1 is DFQATT and CDR2 SNEGSKA (reference sequence). The CDR3 protein is CSASESNYGYTF. The CDR3 DNA reads as TGCAGTGCTAGTGAGTCTAACTATGGCTACACCTTC.

This clonotype was recorded once. This rearrangement joins TRBV20-1 to TRBJ2-5; D may match TRBD1 or TRBD2 (5 bases each). The CDR3 is 14 amino acids. V gave up 0 bases and J gave up 5 bases, with 13 bases separating them. CDR1 and CDR2 from the germline V gene are DFQATT and SNEGSKA (reference sequence). The CDR3 DNA sequence: TGCAGTGCTAGAGATTTAACGGGGCAGGAGACCCAGTACTTC. Translating it yields CSARDLTGQETQYF.

This chain connects TRBV10-1 to TRBJ1-1; possibly TRBD1 for D (5 bases). CDR3 size: 10 residues. Trimming removed 11 bases from V and 10 bases from J, with 14 bases in between. Germline values: CDR1 WNHNN, CDR2 SYGVQD (reference sequence). Written as DNA, the CDR3 is TGCGCCGGAAATGGGGGACGAGCTTTCTTT. Protein sequence: CAGNGGRAFF.

The chain carries TRBV6-2 or TRBV6-3 and TRBJ2-3; D possibly corresponds to TRBD2 (5 bases). The CDR3 length is 14 residues. The V gene's germline CDR1 is MNHEY and CDR2 SVGEGT. Trimming took off 8 bases at V and 1 base at J, with 13 bases between the two ends. The CDR3 loop is CASGRGSRTDTQYF. The CDR3 DNA follows: TGTGCCAGCGGCCGGGGATCACGCACAGATACGCAGTATTTT.